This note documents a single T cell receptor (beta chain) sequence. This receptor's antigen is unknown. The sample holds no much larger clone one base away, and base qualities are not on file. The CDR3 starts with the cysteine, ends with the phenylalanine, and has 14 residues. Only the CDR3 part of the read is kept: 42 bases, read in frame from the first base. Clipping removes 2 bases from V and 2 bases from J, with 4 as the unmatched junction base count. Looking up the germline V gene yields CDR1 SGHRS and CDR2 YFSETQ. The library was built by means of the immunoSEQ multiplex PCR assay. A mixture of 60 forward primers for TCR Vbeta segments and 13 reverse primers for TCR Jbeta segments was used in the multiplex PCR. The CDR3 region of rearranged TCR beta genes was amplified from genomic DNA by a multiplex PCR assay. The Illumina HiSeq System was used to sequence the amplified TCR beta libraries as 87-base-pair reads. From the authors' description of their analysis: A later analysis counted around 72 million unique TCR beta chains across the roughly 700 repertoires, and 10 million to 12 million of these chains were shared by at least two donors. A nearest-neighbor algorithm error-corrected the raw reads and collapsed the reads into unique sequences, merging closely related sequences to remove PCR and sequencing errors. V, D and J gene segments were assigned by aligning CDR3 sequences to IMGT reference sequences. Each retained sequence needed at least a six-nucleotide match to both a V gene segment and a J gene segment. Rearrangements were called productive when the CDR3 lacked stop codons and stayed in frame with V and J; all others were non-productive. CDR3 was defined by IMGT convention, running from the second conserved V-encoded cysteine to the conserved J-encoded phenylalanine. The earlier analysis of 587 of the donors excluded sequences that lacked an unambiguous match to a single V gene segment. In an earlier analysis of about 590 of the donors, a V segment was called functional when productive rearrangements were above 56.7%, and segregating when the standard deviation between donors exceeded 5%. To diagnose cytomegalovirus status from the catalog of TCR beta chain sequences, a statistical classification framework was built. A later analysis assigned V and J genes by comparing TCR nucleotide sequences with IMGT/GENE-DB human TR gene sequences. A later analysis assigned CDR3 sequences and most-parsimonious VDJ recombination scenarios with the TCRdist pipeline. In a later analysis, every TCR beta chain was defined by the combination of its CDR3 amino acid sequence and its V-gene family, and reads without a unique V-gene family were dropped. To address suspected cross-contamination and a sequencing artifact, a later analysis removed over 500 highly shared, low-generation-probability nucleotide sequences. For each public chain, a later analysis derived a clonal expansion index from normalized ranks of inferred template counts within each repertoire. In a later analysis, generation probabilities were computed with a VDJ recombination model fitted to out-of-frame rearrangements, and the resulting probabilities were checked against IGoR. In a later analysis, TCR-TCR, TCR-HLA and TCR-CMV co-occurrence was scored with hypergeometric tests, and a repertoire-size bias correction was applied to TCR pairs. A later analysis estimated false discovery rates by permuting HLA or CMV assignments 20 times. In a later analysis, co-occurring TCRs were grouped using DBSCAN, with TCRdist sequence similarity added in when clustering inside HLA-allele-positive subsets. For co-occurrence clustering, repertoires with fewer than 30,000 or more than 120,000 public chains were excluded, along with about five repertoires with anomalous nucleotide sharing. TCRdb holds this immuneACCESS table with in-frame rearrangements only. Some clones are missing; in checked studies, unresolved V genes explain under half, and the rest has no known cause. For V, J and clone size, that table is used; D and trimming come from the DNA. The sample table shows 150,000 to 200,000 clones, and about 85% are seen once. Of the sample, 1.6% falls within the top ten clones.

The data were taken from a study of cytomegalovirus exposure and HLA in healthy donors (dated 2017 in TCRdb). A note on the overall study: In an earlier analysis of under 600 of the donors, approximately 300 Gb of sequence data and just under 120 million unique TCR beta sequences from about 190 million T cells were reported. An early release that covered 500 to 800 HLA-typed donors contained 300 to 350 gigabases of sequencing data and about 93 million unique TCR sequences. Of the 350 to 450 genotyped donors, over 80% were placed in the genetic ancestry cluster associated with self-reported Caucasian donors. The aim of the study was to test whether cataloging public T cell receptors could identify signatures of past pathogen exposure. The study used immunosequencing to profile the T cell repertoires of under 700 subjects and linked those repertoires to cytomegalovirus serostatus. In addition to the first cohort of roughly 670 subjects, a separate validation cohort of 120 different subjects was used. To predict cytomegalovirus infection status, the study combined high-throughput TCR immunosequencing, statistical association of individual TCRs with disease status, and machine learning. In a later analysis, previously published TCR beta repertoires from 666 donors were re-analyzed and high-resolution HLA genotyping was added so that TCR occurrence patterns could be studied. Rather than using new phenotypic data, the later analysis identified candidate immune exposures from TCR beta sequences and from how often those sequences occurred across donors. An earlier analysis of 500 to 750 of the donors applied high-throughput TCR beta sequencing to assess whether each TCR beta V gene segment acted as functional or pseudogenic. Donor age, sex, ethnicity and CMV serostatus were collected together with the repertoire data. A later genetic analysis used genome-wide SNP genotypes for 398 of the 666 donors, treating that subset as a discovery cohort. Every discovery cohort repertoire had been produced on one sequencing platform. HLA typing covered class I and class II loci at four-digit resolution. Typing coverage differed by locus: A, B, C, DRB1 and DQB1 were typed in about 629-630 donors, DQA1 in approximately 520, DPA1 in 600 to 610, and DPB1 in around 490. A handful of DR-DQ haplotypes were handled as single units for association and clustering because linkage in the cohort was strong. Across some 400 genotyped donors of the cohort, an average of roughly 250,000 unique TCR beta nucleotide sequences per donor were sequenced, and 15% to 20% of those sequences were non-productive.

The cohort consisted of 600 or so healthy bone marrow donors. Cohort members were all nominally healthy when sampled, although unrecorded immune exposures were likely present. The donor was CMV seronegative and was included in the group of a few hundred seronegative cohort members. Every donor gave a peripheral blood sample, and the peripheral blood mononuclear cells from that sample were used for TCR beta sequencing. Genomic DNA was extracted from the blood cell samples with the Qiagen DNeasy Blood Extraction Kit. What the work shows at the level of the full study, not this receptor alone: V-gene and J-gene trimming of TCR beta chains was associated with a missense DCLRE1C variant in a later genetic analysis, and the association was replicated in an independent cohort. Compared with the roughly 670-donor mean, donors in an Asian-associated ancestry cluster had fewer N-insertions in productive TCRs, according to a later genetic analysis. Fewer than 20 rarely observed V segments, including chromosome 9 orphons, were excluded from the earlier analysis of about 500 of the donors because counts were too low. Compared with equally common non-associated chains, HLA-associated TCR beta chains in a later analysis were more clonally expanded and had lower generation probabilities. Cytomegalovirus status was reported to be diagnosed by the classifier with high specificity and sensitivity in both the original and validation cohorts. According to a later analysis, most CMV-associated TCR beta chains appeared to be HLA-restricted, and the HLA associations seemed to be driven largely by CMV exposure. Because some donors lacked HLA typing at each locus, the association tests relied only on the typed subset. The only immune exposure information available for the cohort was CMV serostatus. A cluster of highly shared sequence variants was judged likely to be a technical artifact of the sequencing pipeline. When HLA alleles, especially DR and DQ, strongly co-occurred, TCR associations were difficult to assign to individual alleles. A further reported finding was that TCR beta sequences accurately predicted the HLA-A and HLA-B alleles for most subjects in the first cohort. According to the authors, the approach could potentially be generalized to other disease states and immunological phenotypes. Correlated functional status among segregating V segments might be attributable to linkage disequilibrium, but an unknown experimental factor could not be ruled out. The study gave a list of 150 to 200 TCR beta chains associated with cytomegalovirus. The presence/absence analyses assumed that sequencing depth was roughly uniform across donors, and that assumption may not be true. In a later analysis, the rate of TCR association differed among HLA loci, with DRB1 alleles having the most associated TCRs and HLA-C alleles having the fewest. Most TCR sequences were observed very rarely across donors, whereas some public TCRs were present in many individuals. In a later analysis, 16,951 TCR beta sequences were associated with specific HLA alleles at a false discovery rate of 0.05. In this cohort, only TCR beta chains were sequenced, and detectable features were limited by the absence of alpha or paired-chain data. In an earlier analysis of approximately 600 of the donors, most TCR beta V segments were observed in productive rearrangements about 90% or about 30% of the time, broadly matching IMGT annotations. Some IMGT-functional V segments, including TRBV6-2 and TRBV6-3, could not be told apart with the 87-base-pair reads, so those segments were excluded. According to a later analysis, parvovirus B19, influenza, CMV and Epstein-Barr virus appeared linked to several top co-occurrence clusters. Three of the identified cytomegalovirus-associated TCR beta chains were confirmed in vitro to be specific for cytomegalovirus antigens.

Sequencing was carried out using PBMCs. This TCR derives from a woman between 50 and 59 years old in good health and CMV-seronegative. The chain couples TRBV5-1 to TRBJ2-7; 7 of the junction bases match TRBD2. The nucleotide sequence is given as TGCGCCAGCAGCTTAGTGACTAGCACCTACGAGCAGTACTTC. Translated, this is CASSLVTSTYEQYF. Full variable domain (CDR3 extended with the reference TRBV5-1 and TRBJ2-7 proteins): KAGVTQTPRYLIKTRGQQVTLSCSPISGHRSVSWYQQTPGQGLQFLFEYFSETQRNKGNFPGRFSGRQFSNSRSEMNVSTLELGDSALYLCASSLVTSTYEQYFGPGTRLTVT.